The 19 T cell receptor beta chains reported below all come from one sample, sequenced in a study of blood T cell repertoires in COVID-19. TCRdb keeps only in-frame clones here, not all; method: immunoSEQ multiplex PCR. The sample holds about 130,000 clones; about 85% are singletons and the top ten take approximately 5.2%. Sequencing input: peripheral blood. These receptors were collected from a woman in her 70s with COVID-19, enrolled during active disease.

The sample holds one count of this clone. This chain links TRBV28 with TRBJ1-5, with 12 bases lining up with TRBD1. The CDR3 loop spans 15 amino acids. Germline V gene data show CDR1 as MDHEN and CDR2 as SYDVKM. J was trimmed by 5 bases and V by 5 bases; bases with no gene match: 4. CDR3 residues: CASSPGQGAHQPQHF. The CDR3 bases are TGTGCCAGCAGTCCGGGACAGGGGGCCCATCAGCCCCAGCATTTT.

The chain couples TRBV7-2 to TRBJ2-3; 10 nucleotides align to TRBD2. J lost 6 bases, V lost 5 bases, and 8 bases had no gene match. Germline CDR1 reads SGHTA; CDR2 reads FQGNSA. The CDR3 runs to 15 residues. DNA for the CDR3: TGTGCCAGCAGCCGCCAGCGGGGGGGCCAGGATACGCAGTATTTT. It specifies CASSRQRGGQDTQYF.

The chain carries TRBV3-1 (or the pseudogene TRBV3-2) and TRBJ1-2, with TRBD1 matching 7 bases. The trim removed 0 bases at V and 8 bases at J, leaving 12 bases unmatched. Per germline, CDR1 LGHDT and CDR2 YNNKEL (reference sequence). The CDR3 is made up of 16 amino acids. CDR3 in DNA: TGTGCCAGCAGCCAAGACCCCACAGGGGCCGCCTGGGGCTACACCTTC. This sequence encodes CASSQDPTGAAWGYTF.

V gene TRBV11-2 combines with J gene TRBJ1-2, with D tentatively TRBD1 (5 bases). The germline gives CDR1 SGHAT, CDR2 FQNNGV. The CDR3 consists of 14 residues. Trimming cost V 2 bases and J 8 bases, with 15 bases left between them. The CDR3 sequence is CASSLQAGGEGYTF. Here the CDR3 DNA reads TGTGCCAGCAGCTTACAGGCCGGGGGTGAAGGCTACACCTTC.

The chain is built from TRBV19 and TRBJ1-4; D is unclear. The germline gives CDR1 LNHDA, CDR2 SQIVND (reference sequence). The CDR3 is 15 residues long. Deletions cut 8 bases from V and 0 bases from J, with 13 bases between. This CDR3 is CASSPTGSTNEKLFF. CDR3 coding DNA: TGTGCCAGTTCCCCCACCGGGTCAACTAATGAAAAACTGTTTTTT.

The DNA for the CDR3 is TGTGCCAGCAGCACCCTCAGGTCAACTAATGAAAAACTGTTTTTT. Translating gives CASSTLRSTNEKLFF. This chain links TRBV7-8 with TRBJ1-4; D is unresolved. V lost 5 bases and J 0 bases, leaving 10 bases between the germline ends. Germline loops: CDR1 SGHVS, CDR2 FQNEAQ. The CDR3 covers 15 residues.

The chain employs TRBV4-2 and TRBJ2-7, with TRBD1 matching over 9 bases. Trimming at V came to 2 bases and at J to 2 bases, leaving 19 bases not matched to a gene. This CDR3 has 20 residues. The germline CDR1 and CDR2 sequences are LGHNA and YNFKEQ. Here the CDR3 DNA reads TGTGCCAGCAGCCAATCTCCCCCTCGAACAGGGGGCCGTTTACCCTACGAGCAGTACTTC. Its protein product is CASSQSPPRTGGRLPYEQYF.

V gene TRBV29-1 combines with J gene TRBJ1-1; D is unclear. Trimming removed 6 bases from V and 3 bases from J, with 11 bases in between. The CDR3 runs 12 residues. CDR1 and CDR2 from the germline V gene are SQVTM and ANQGSEA. The chain's CDR3 is CSVSQSDTEAFF. In DNA, the CDR3 is TGCAGCGTATCGCAAAGCGACACTGAAGCTTTCTTT.

There are a few counts of this clone. The rearrangement links TRBV7-9 to TRBJ1-2, with a possible D match to TRBD1 (6 bases). Germline V gives CDR1 SEHNR, CDR2 FQNEAQ (reference sequence). The CDR3 has 15 residues. With 5 bases removed from V and 8 bases from J, the gap between germline ends came to 21 bases. The CDR3: CASSTAGGALNGYTF. The CDR3 DNA is TGTGCCAGCAGCACCGCCGGGGGGGCACTTAACGGCTACACCTTC.

This sequence joins TRBV7-2 and TRBJ1-2; 7 bases match TRBD1. Germline lookup yields CDR1 SGHTA and CDR2 FQGNSA. After removal of 5 bases from V and 6 bases from J, the junction contained 18 bases not matched to a gene. The CDR3 consists of 17 residues. CDR3 coding DNA: TGTGCCAGCAGCCCCTCGGGACAGAAGGACATAAGCGATGGCTACACCTTC. It encodes CASSPSGQKDISDGYTF.

This clone came up once. This sequence joins TRBV5-1 and TRBJ1-1, with 7 bases lining up with TRBD1. Germline lookup yields CDR1 SGHRS and CDR2 YFSETQ. This CDR3 region has 15 residues. The J segment lost 5 bases and the V segment lost 0 bases, leaving 7 bases of the junction unmatched. As DNA, the CDR3 is TGCGCCAGCAGCTTGGGGTCAGGGGGTGGGACTGAAGCTTTCTTT. Protein product: CASSLGSGGGTEAFF. Together with reference TRBV5-1 and TRBJ1-1, the CDR3 gives the full variable domain: KAGVTQTPRYLIKTRGQQVTLSCSPISGHRSVSWYQQTPGQGLQFLFEYFSETQRNKGNFPGRFSGRQFSNSRSEMNVSTLELGDSALYLCASSLGSGGGTEAFFGQGTRLTVV.

The CDR3 sequence: CAWIDLRRGTDTQYF. CDR3 sequence (DNA): TGTGCCTGGATCGACCTAAGGAGGGGCACAGATACGCAGTATTTT. The V call is TRBV30, the J call TRBJ2-3; tentatively, D is TRBD2 (6 bases). The CDR3 is 15 amino acids. V shed 4 bases and J shed 1 base, with 15 bases lying between them. The germline CDR1 and CDR2 sequences are GTSNPN and SVGIG (reference sequence).

Points on this clone: A much larger clone differs from this one at a single base, so this may be a read error. This sequence joins TRBV5-4 and TRBJ2-1; perhaps TRBD1 as D (6 bases). Deletions cut 3 bases from V and 0 bases from J, with 10 bases between. The CDR3 has 15 amino acids. Looked up from germline, CDR1 is SGHNT and CDR2 is YYREEE (reference sequence). This CDR3 is CASSSDSSSYNEQFF. The CDR3 region has the DNA TGTGCCAGCAGCTCGGACAGTAGCTCCTACAATGAGCAGTTCTTC.

This clone turned up a few times. The chain carries TRBV2 and TRBJ1-2, with D uncertain. The CDR3 sequence is 12 residues long. The V end was cut by 2 bases, the J end by 4 bases, with 5 bases between. Germline V gene sequence: CDR1 SNHLY, CDR2 FYNNEI. This CDR3 is CASSETVYGYTF. For the CDR3, the DNA is TGTGCCAGCAGTGAAACAGTCTATGGCTACACCTTC.

The chain joins TRBV20-1 to TRBJ2-3, with 9 bases matching TRBD2. The junction had 15 bases not matched to a gene; V was cut back by 3 bases and J by 8 bases. The germline CDR1 and CDR2 sequences are DFQATT and SNEGSKA (reference sequence). The CDR3 contains 16 residues. CDR3 sequence reads: CSASSARQRGEGTQYF. DNA for the CDR3: TGCAGTGCTAGTTCTGCCCGCCAGCGGGGGGAAGGTACGCAGTATTTT.

This sequence joins TRBV7-8 and TRBJ1-6; maybe TRBD1 (6 bases). CDR1 SGHVS and CDR2 FQNEAQ come from the germline V gene. The CDR3 length is 14 residues. V lost 2 bases, J lost 7 bases, and 9 bases lay in between. CDR3 DNA sequence: TGTGCCAGCAGCTTAAGGACAGAGAATTCACCCCTCCACTTT. Translation: CASSLRTENSPLHF.

The V and J genes are TRBV29-1 and TRBJ2-5; 7 positions match TRBD2. The junction had 10 bases not matched to a gene; V was cut back by 7 bases and J by 5 bases. The V gene's germline CDR1 is SQVTM and CDR2 ANQGSEA. The length of the CDR3 is 13 residues. CDR3 DNA sequence: TGCAGCGCTGGGGAGGGCCCTCAGGAGACCCAGTACTTC. Translating gives CSAGEGPQETQYF.

The CDR3 sequence: CASNRDGPGELFF. The CDR3 region has the DNA TGTGCCAGCAACAGGGATGGACCCGGGGAGCTGTTTTTT. The chain joins TRBV7-9 to TRBJ2-2, with D tentatively TRBD1 (6 bases). V lost 7 bases to trimming and J lost 6 bases, with 12 bases between them. CDR1 is SEHNR and CDR2 is FQNEAQ in the germline V gene (reference sequence). The CDR3 has 13 residues.

This clone was seen once. CDR3 region: CASSTQWGVSYEQYF. As DNA, the CDR3 is TGTGCCAGCAGTACGCAATGGGGGGTCTCCTACGAGCAGTACTTC. The chain links TRBV6-2 or TRBV6-3 to TRBJ2-7; maybe TRBD2 (6 bases). Germline loops: CDR1 MNHEY, CDR2 SVGEGT. V was trimmed by 5 bases and J by 0 bases, leaving 14 bases between them. The CDR3 has 15 amino acids.